These T cell receptor beta chains were read from a single sample in a study of PD-1 blockade in classical Hodgkin lymphoma. Sequencing was performed with immunoSEQ multiplex PCR; in TCRdb, only in-frame clones are kept and a portion is missing. This table holds roughly 140,000 clones, about 81% found once. The sequencing here drew on peripheral blood mononuclear cells (PBMCs), taken before the second cycle of nivolumab. Receptors originate from a human donor with classical Hodgkin lymphoma. Both conserved end residues are part of each CDR3.

V gene	J gene	CDR3 protein
TRBV5-8	TRBJ2-3	CASSLRGDVTSTDTQYF
TRBV20-1	TRBJ1-5	CSARGNQPQHF
TRBV2	TRBJ2-4	CASSEHGAGVGYF
TRBV28	TRBJ2-2	CASSLSDGSELFF
TRBV7-9	TRBJ1-5	CASSLGWGGDNQPQHF
TRBV5-1	TRBJ2-7	CASSIETGQAGEQYF
TRBV6-4	TRBJ2-2	CASSDNKGGATGELFF
TRBV28	TRBJ2-1	CASSPGTSGFSYNEQFF
TRBV5-4	TRBJ2-5	CASSLGLAGVGVQETQYF
TRBV6-5	TRBJ2-2	CASSYQMTGAGELFF
TRBV7-9	TRBJ2-7	CASSRQSLSYEQYF
TRBV5-1	TRBJ1-2	CASSLEAGYGYTF
TRBV7-6	TRBJ2-1	CASSERLDLNEQFF
TRBV28	TRBJ1-4	CASSLQTRDEKLFF
TRBV7-8	TRBJ2-7	CASSLSRGRFYEQYF
TRBV6-8	TRBJ2-3	CASSYKGLAGFTDTQYF
TRBV6-5	TRBJ2-7	CASSYAREVYEQYF
TRBV9	TRBJ2-4	CASSPSSGTGGIQYF
TRBV2	TRBJ1-5	CASSELRGPHQPQHF
TRBV7-9	TRBJ1-4	CASSFIGATNEKLFF
TRBV7-3	TRBJ1-2	CASSPGTDLYGYTF
TRBV7-8	TRBJ1-1	CASSQRTGRRTMNTEAFF
TRBV29-1	TRBJ1-2	CSVVIDKNYGYTF
TRBV7-3	TRBJ2-1	CASSTSGSGEQFF
TRBV5-6	TRBJ1-4	CASSLANGGAGAIDEKLFF
TRBV7-6	TRBJ1-2	CASSLDTGEGKGYTF
TRBV5-1	TRBJ1-3	CASSLQGNSGNTIYF
TRBV6-1	TRBJ1-2	CASTLDSWNYGYTF
TRBV25-1	TRBJ2-7	CASSDAGVYEQYF
TRBV30	TRBJ2-7	CAWSLLQVSYEQYF